This T cell receptor beta chain appears in the sequencing data of a study of T cells after somatic rescue of genetic block. The count of this clone is one. The CDR3 sequence is 12 residues long. Germline V gene sequence: CDR1 KGHSH, CDR2 LQKENI. Trimming left V 0 bases short and J 5 bases short, with 3 bases between. Assay: immunoSEQ multiplex PCR; the TCRdb copy retains only in-frame clones and omits some. The sample includes approximately 88,000 clones, 85% to 90% of them seen just once. The V gene is TRBV18, the J gene TRBJ2-3; D not certain. The sample consisted of peripheral blood mononuclear cells (PBMCs). The receptor was isolated from a woman aged 18-29 years. CDR3 protein: CASSPPGDTQYF. CDR3 coding DNA: TGTGCCAGCTCACCACCAGGAGATACGCAGTATTTT.